The next 27 T cell receptor beta chains were all read from a single sample in a study of T cell responses to AZD1222 COVID-19 vaccine. The protocol was immunoSEQ multiplex PCR, while the TCRdb copy is restricted to in-frame clones and leaves out a portion. The table records under 110,000 clones, about 92% of them present only once. The sample was peripheral blood, taken 28 days after the second AZD1222 dose. Source of these receptors: an adult who received the AZD1222 COVID-19 vaccine.

J is TRBJ2-3 and V is TRBV13, with TRBD2 matching 8 bases. CDR1 PRHDT and CDR2 FYEKMQ come from the germline V gene (reference sequence). This CDR3 spans 17 amino acids. V was clipped by 1 base and J by 8 bases; unmatched bases: 14. The CDR3 spells CASSLEGGSGAPGTQYF. CDR3 DNA: TGTGCCAGCAGCTTAGAGGGCGGTAGCGGGGCTCCCGGTACGCAGTATTTT.

J is TRBJ2-5 and V is TRBV7-9; possibly TRBD1 for D (6 bases). The V gene lost 5 bases and the J gene lost 5 bases, with 18 bases spanning the gap. CDR3 length: 15 residues. CDR1 SEHNR and CDR2 FQNEAQ come from the germline V gene (reference sequence). The CDR3 sequence: CASSASLGGQETQYF. CDR3 nucleotides: TGTGCCAGCAGCGCGAGTTTAGGGGGTCAGGAGACCCAGTACTTC.

The chain joins TRBV9 to TRBJ1-3, with D perhaps matching TRBD1 (6 bases). Germline assignment: CDR1 SGDLS and CDR2 YYNGEE. This CDR3 contains 15 residues. The V end lost 0 bases, the J end lost 3 bases, and 10 bases lay between the germline ends. The chain's CDR3 is CASSVASQGGNTIYF. CDR3 coding DNA: TGTGCCAGCAGCGTAGCTTCACAGGGTGGAAACACCATATATTTT.

This chain connects TRBV12-3 or TRBV12-4 to TRBJ2-7; unclear D gene. Trimming shortened V by 0 bases and J by 3 bases, and 6 bases separated the two germline ends. The CDR3 totals 13 residues. CDR3 region: CASSLAGNYEQYF. CDR3 in DNA: TGTGCCAGCAGTTTAGCGGGGAACTACGAGCAGTACTTC.

The V and J genes are TRBV19 and TRBJ2-2, with D possibly matching TRBD2 (5 bases). Looked up from germline, CDR1 is LNHDA and CDR2 is SQIVND (reference sequence). The V end was cut by 8 bases, the J end by 4 bases, with 17 bases between. This CDR3 spans 15 amino acids. As DNA, the CDR3 is TGTGCCAGTGCCCGGGGTTTGGGTAGCACCGGGGAGCTGTTTTTT. Protein product: CASARGLGSTGELFF.

The chain joins TRBV28 to TRBJ1-3, with a tentative D call TRBD1 (5 bases). Germline V gene data show CDR1 as MDHEN and CDR2 as SYDVKM. The CDR3 length is 12 residues. V was clipped by 11 bases and J by 3 bases, with 11 bases between them. The DNA for the CDR3 is TGTGCCTGTCGGGGGGGTGGAAACACCATATATTTT. Residues: CACRGGGNTIYF. Drawing the rest from reference TRBV28 and TRBJ1-3, the complete variable domain is DVKVTQSSRYLVKRTGEKVFLECVQDMDHENMFWYRQDPGLGLRLIYFSYDVKMKEKGDIPEGYSVSREKKERFSLILESASTNQTSMYLCACRGGGNTIYFGEGSWLTVV.

This clone was seen just once. The chain uses TRBV7-8 and TRBJ2-5; TRBD2 is a possible D gene (7 bases). The length of the CDR3 is 14 residues. V was trimmed by 0 bases and J by 9 bases, leaving 14 bases between them. Per germline, CDR1 SGHVS and CDR2 FQNEAQ. The CDR3 spells CASSLAGGLAAQYF. The CDR3 DNA reads TGTGCCAGCAGCTTAGCCGGGGGGCTGGCCGCCCAGTACTTC.

The chain's CDR3 is CASSLSGREGGYTF. CDR3 nucleotides: TGCGCCAGCAGCTTGTCGGGCAGGGAGGGTGGCTACACCTTC. The chain joins TRBV5-1 to TRBJ1-2, with D maybe TRBD1 (5 bases). This CDR3 has 14 amino acids. Germline CDR1 is SGHRS and CDR2 is YFSETQ. The V end was cut by 1 base, the J end by 7 bases, with 14 bases between.

This chain uses TRBV5-1 with TRBJ1-1; D remains unclear. Germline CDR1 reads SGHRS; CDR2 reads YFSETQ. CDR3 size: 15 residues. Trimming stripped 0 bases from V and 1 base from J, with 10 bases between. The CDR3 coding sequence is TGCGCCAGCAGCTTGGTAGGGCTGGGGAACACTGAAGCTTTCTTT. Translation gives CASSLVGLGNTEAFF.

The chain uses TRBV18 and TRBJ1-3; D is unclear. The length of the CDR3 is 14 residues. V gave up 0 bases and J gave up 7 bases, with 10 bases separating them. The V gene's germline CDR1 is KGHSH and CDR2 LQKENI. The CDR3 here is CASSPPGSGNTIYF. DNA of the CDR3: TGTGCCAGCTCACCACCGGGGTCGGGGAACACCATATATTTT.

The chain uses TRBV4-1 and TRBJ1-1; TRBD1 agrees at 7 bases. The germline gives CDR1 MGHRA, CDR2 YSYEKL. CDR3 length: 17 residues. V gave up 0 bases and J gave up 0 bases; unmatched junction bases: 7. In DNA, the CDR3 is TGCGCCAGCAGCCAAGATGGAGGGGGACAGATGAACACTGAAGCTTTCTTT. It translates to CASSQDGGGQMNTEAFF.

This clone was observed a single time. The chain links TRBV7-2 to TRBJ2-1, with D uncertain. Germline values: CDR1 SGHTA, CDR2 FQGNSA. V was pared by 1 base and J by 9 bases, with 7 bases between. This CDR3 has 12 residues. CDR3 in amino acids: CASSLVGFEQFF. The CDR3 DNA is TGTGCCAGCAGCTTAGTGGGGTTTGAGCAGTTCTTC.

The chain couples TRBV7-2 to TRBJ2-1; D may correspond to TRBD1 or TRBD2 (6 bases each). The germline V gene encodes CDR1 SGHTA and CDR2 FQGNSA. V was pared by 8 bases and J by 0 bases, with 14 bases between. This CDR3 contains 15 residues. This CDR3 is CASREGGSSYNEQFF. The DNA of the CDR3 is TGTGCCAGCCGCGAGGGGGGTAGCTCCTACAATGAGCAGTTCTTC.

This clone was seen just once. V and J are TRBV13 and TRBJ2-7; TRBD1 matches at 9 bases. The germline gives CDR1 PRHDT, CDR2 FYEKMQ (reference sequence). CDR3 length: 14 amino acids. The junction had 5 bases not matched to a gene; V was cut back by 3 bases and J by 5 bases. The CDR3 spells CASSFGTGSHEQYF. As DNA, the CDR3 is TGTGCCAGCAGCTTCGGGACAGGGTCTCACGAGCAGTACTTC.

The count of this clone is one. This chain uses TRBV6-5 with TRBJ1-4, with 10 bases fitting TRBD1. CDR1 is MNHEY, CDR2 SVGAGI, per germline. This CDR3 is 15 amino acids long. V lost 4 bases, J lost 9 bases, and 8 bases stayed unmatched. This CDR3 reads CASSFEGTGVQKLFF. The CDR3 coding sequence is TGTGCCAGCAGTTTCGAGGGGACAGGGGTCCAAAAACTGTTTTTT.

The rearrangement uses TRBV11-2 and TRBJ2-1; D gene uncertain. Germline V CDR1 and CDR2: SGHAT, FQNNGV. The CDR3 length is 12 residues. The V gene lost 3 bases and the J gene lost 8 bases, with 8 bases spanning the gap. This CDR3 reads CASSFQEYEQFF. Here the CDR3 DNA reads TGTGCCAGCAGCTTCCAGGAGTATGAGCAGTTCTTC.

The chain links TRBV2 to TRBJ1-4; 7 nucleotides agree with TRBD1. This CDR3 spans 14 amino acids. Germline CDR1 reads SNHLY; CDR2 reads FYNNEI. V shed 11 bases, J shed 5 bases, and the junction held 11 bases outside the gene matches. CDR3 DNA sequence: TGTGCCGCGGGAGGGGGCAGGGCCAATGAAAAACTGTTTTTT. It encodes CAAGGGRANEKLFF.

This chain links TRBV9 with TRBJ2-3; either TRBD1 or TRBD2 may supply D (5 bases each). Germline-derived CDR1 and CDR2 are SGDLS and YYNGEE. This CDR3 region has 16 residues. The V end lost 6 bases, the J end lost 4 bases, and 21 bases lay between the germline ends. CDR3: CASTQVGTAPPDTQYF. DNA of the CDR3: TGTGCCAGCACCCAAGTCGGGACGGCCCCCCCAGATACGCAGTATTTT.

The chain couples TRBV7-9 to TRBJ2-7, with a tentative D call TRBD2 (5 bases). Per germline, CDR1 SEHNR and CDR2 FQNEAQ (reference sequence). Trimming took 8 bases from V and 3 from J, leaving 8 bases between them. This CDR3 spans 11 amino acids. The chain's CDR3 is CASARDYEQYF. DNA for the CDR3: TGTGCCAGCGCCCGGGACTACGAGCAGTACTTC.

This chain links TRBV10-3 with TRBJ2-7; 7 bases are shared with TRBD1. Germline V gene lookup returns CDR1 ENHRY and CDR2 SYGVKD. Trimming at V came to 4 bases and at J to 1 base, leaving 10 bases not matched to a gene. The CDR3 spans 16 residues. The DNA of the CDR3 is TGTGCCATCAGTGGGTCTCCGGGACAGTCTTCCTACGAGCAGTACTTC. It codes for CAISGSPGQSSYEQYF.

The chain recombines TRBV7-9 with TRBJ1-1; no reliable D call. In germline, CDR1 is SEHNR, CDR2 FQNEAQ (reference sequence). Trimming stripped 0 bases from V and 4 bases from J, with 3 bases between. CDR3 length: 12 amino acids. CDR3 nucleotides: TGTGCCAGCAGCTTAGCACCCACTGAAGCTTTCTTT. Amino acid sequence: CASSLAPTEAFF.

The V call is TRBV5-6, the J call TRBJ1-2; maybe TRBD1 (6 bases). Germline V gene lookup returns CDR1 SGHDT and CDR2 YYEEEE. V lost 4 bases and J lost 4, with 17 bases in between. There are 15 residues in the CDR3. Here the CDR3 DNA reads TGTGCCAGCAGCCTAAGGGGCAGGGGAGGCTATGGCTACACCTTC. This gives the protein CASSLRGRGGYGYTF.

The chain links TRBV6-2 or TRBV6-3 to TRBJ2-5; 10 bases are a match to TRBD1. The junction had 4 bases not matched to a gene; V was cut back by 5 bases and J by 1 base. The CDR3 length is 15 residues. Germline assignment: CDR1 MNHEY and CDR2 SVGEGT. CDR3 in DNA: TGTGCCAGCAGTATTGGGACAGGGGTCCAAGAGACCCAGTACTTC. It codes for CASSIGTGVQETQYF.

In this sample, this clone turned up once. This chain links TRBV18 with TRBJ1-5; D possibly corresponds to TRBD1 (5 bases). CDR3 length equals 14 residues. Trimming shortened V by 2 bases and J by 6 bases, and 11 bases separated the two germline ends. The germline V gene has CDR1 KGHSH and CDR2 LQKENI. The CDR3 nucleotides are TGTGCCAGCTCACCAACCAGGGTCCGTCAGCCCCAGCATTTT. Amino acid sequence: CASSPTRVRQPQHF.

This chain uses TRBV6-6 with TRBJ1-5; possibly TRBD1 for D (6 bases). The V gene's germline CDR1 is MNHNY and CDR2 SVGAGI (reference sequence). CDR3 size: 16 residues. Trimming took off 2 bases at V and 4 bases at J, with 15 bases between the two ends. The CDR3 sequence is CASSYPGGGGNQPQHF. The CDR3 DNA reads as TGTGCCAGCAGTTACCCTGGGGGAGGGGGAAATCAGCCCCAGCATTTT.

V and J are TRBV5-1 and TRBJ2-5, with 9 bases that match TRBD1. CDR1 is SGHRS, CDR2 YFSETQ, per germline. The CDR3 consists of 14 residues. V lost 4 bases and J lost 5; bases outside the gene matches: 6. In DNA form, the CDR3 reads TGCGCCAGCAGCGACAGGGGGAATTGGGAGACCCAGTACTTC. Its translation: CASSDRGNWETQYF.

The rearrangement links TRBV5-1 to TRBJ2-3, with TRBD1 identical over 11 bases. V lost 1 base and J lost 4; bases outside the gene matches: 2. The CDR3 extends over 15 amino acids. Germline CDR1 and CDR2: SGHRS and YFSETQ. The CDR3 DNA sequence: TGCGCCAGCAGCTTGAGGGGACAGGGGGCAGATACGCAGTATTTT. Protein product: CASSLRGQGADTQYF.